What follows are 29 T cell receptor beta chains derived from one specimen sequenced in a study of blood T cell repertoires in COVID-19. Assay: immunoSEQ multiplex PCR; the TCRdb copy retains only in-frame clones and omits some. The sample yields some 160,000 clones, approximately 80% seen once. The specimen sequenced was peripheral blood. The origin of the receptors is a woman aged 50 to 60 with acute or convalescent COVID-19.

V and J are TRBV6-5 and TRBJ2-7; tentatively, D is TRBD1 (5 bases). This CDR3 has 12 amino acids. V lost 4 bases to trimming and J lost 7 bases, with 11 bases between them. Germline CDR1 MNHEY, CDR2 SVGAGI. CDR3 nucleotide sequence: TGTGCCAGCAGTTCACAGGTGAAGGAGCAGTACTTC. The encoded protein is CASSSQVKEQYF.

The sample holds one count of this clone. The V and J genes are TRBV7-2 and TRBJ2-5; 7 bases match TRBD1. Trimming removed 5 bases from V and 4 bases from J; junction bases left unmatched: 7. Germline V gene sequence: CDR1 SGHTA, CDR2 FQGNSA. The CDR3 runs to 14 residues. CDR3 protein: CASSLDRVRETQYF. The CDR3 region has the DNA TGTGCCAGCAGCCTAGACAGGGTGAGAGAGACCCAGTACTTC.

The sample holds one count of this clone. The V gene is TRBV7-2, the J gene TRBJ1-1; 7 bases map to TRBD1. CDR3 length equals 14 residues. Trimming at V came to 1 base and at J to 5 bases, leaving 4 bases not matched to a gene. From germline, CDR1 is SGHTA and CDR2 FQGNSA. The CDR3 is CASSLVSGGTEAFF. The CDR3 region has the DNA TGTGCCAGCAGCTTAGTCTCAGGGGGAACTGAAGCTTTCTTT.

The chain links TRBV18 to TRBJ2-3; 10 nucleotides match TRBD1. V dropped 4 bases and J dropped 5; count of bases not matched to a gene: 6. The CDR3 length is 15 residues. Germline CDR1 and CDR2: KGHSH and LQKENI. CDR3 in amino acids: CASSRGDRGLDTQYF. In DNA, the CDR3 is TGTGCCAGCTCACGGGGCGACAGGGGGCTAGATACGCAGTATTTT.

The chain links TRBV24-1 to TRBJ1-5; D is uncertain. This CDR3 is built from 12 residues. V lost 4 bases to trimming and J lost 6 bases, with 6 bases between them. Germline V gene lookup returns CDR1 KGHDR and CDR2 SFDVKD. The CDR3 protein is CATSEGSQPQHF. In DNA form, the CDR3 reads TGTGCCACCAGTGAGGGGAGTCAGCCCCAGCATTTT.

This clone has only one observation. The chain employs TRBV11-2 and TRBJ2-2; no definite D call. The CDR3 loop spans 16 amino acids. The germline CDR1 and CDR2 sequences are SGHAT and FQNNGV. The ends were cut back, 0 bases at V and 5 bases at J, with 13 bases in the middle. The CDR3 nucleotides read TGTGCCAGCAGCTTAGATCCTGCTAGATCAACCGGGGAGCTGTTTTTT. It is translated as CASSLDPARSTGELFF. The full variable domain, in which reference TRBV11-2 and TRBJ2-2 provide the parts outside the CDR3, is EAGVAQSPRYKIIEKRQSVAFWCNPISGHATLYWYQQILGQGPKLLIQFQNNGVVDDSQLPKDRFSAERLKGVDSTLKIQPAKLEDSAVYLCASSLDPARSTGELFFGEGSRLTVL.

In this sample, this clone turned up once. The CDR3 loop is CASSIRENTEAFF. CDR3 DNA: TGTGCCAGCAGCATACGAGAAAACACTGAAGCTTTCTTT. The chain joins TRBV5-6 to TRBJ1-1; D unresolved. V was clipped by 4 bases and J by 2 bases, with 9 bases between them. Germline CDR1 SGHDT, CDR2 YYEEEE. CDR3 size: 13 residues.

J is TRBJ1-1 and V is TRBV27; D remains ambiguous. The V gene lost 4 bases and the J gene lost 0 bases, with 6 bases spanning the gap. CDR1 is MNHEY, CDR2 SMNVEV, per germline (reference sequence). The CDR3 has 13 amino acids. The CDR3: CASSYRLNTEAFF. In DNA form, the CDR3 reads TGTGCCAGCAGTTACAGATTGAACACTGAAGCTTTCTTT.

This clone was detected a few times. The gene calls are TRBV7-2 and TRBJ2-7; a weak D match, TRBD2 (6 bases). The CDR3 covers 15 residues. The V gene lost 5 bases and the J gene lost 0 bases, with 14 bases spanning the gap. Germline V gives CDR1 SGHTA, CDR2 FQGNSA. CDR3 coding DNA: TGTGCCAGCAGCCCCCGGGTCGGGAGCTCCTACGAGCAGTACTTC. This sequence encodes CASSPRVGSSYEQYF.

The J gene is TRBJ1-2, the V gene TRBV6-5; possible D gene TRBD1, 6 bases. The CDR3 spans 12 residues. With 6 bases removed from V and 6 bases from J, the gap between germline ends came to 11 bases. The germline gives CDR1 MNHEY, CDR2 SVGAGI. The CDR3 sequence is CASRPQGDGYTF. The CDR3 DNA reads as TGTGCCAGCAGGCCACAGGGAGATGGCTACACCTTC.

The table lists this clone with a count of one. V usage is TRBV5-1 and J usage is TRBJ1-1; no reliable D call. The CDR3 runs to 14 residues. V shed 4 bases and J shed 1 base, with 11 bases lying between them. CDR1 and CDR2 (germline): SGHRS, YFSETQ. The CDR3 loop is CASSGRERNTEAFF. The CDR3 region has the DNA TGCGCCAGCAGCGGACGGGAGAGGAACACTGAAGCTTTCTTT.

The chain employs TRBV28 and TRBJ1-2; TRBD1 is a possible D gene (5 bases). V shed 3 bases and J shed 6 bases, with 8 bases lying between them. The length of the CDR3 is 12 residues. The germline CDR1 and CDR2 sequences are MDHEN and SYDVKM. The CDR3 loop is CASSFAGDGYTF. The CDR3 coding sequence is TGTGCCAGCAGTTTCGCGGGGGATGGCTACACCTTC.

This rearrangement joins TRBV3-1 (or the pseudogene TRBV3-2) to TRBJ1-2, with 9 bases identical to TRBD1. From germline, CDR1 is LGHDT and CDR2 YNNKEL (reference sequence). Trimming took 3 bases from V and 8 from J; bases not matched to a gene: 4. CDR3 length equals 13 residues. The CDR3 reads CASSQGTGNGYTF. The CDR3 nucleotides are TGTGCCAGCAGCCAGGGGACAGGGAACGGCTACACCTTC.

There are a few counts of this clone. The chain carries TRBV6-2 or TRBV6-3 and TRBJ1-2; perhaps TRBD1 as D (5 bases). Trimming left V 2 bases short and J 8 bases short, with 15 bases between. The CDR3 totals 14 residues. Germline V gene lookup returns CDR1 MNHEY and CDR2 SVGEGT. The CDR3 here is CASSYQQAGKGYTF. DNA for the CDR3: TGTGCCAGCAGTTACCAACAGGCAGGGAAGGGCTACACCTTC.

As to this clone: Other DNA sequences in this sample translate to the same CDR3. The chain joins TRBV18 to TRBJ1-5; 7 bases line up with TRBD1. Germline values: CDR1 KGHSH, CDR2 LQKENI. CDR3 length: 13 amino acids. Trimming cost V 2 bases and J 6 bases; bases outside gene matches: 1. In nucleotides, the CDR3 is TGTGCCAGCTCACCAGACAGGGCTCAGCCCCAGCATTTT. Protein product: CASSPDRAQPQHF.

The sample holds a few counts of this clone. J is TRBJ1-5 and V is TRBV29-1; possibly TRBD1 for D (5 bases). The V gene lost 6 bases and the J gene lost 5 bases, with 14 bases spanning the gap. Per the germline V gene, CDR1 is SQVTM and CDR2 is ANQGSEA. CDR3 size: 13 residues. This CDR3 reads CSVIGVQDQPQHF. The CDR3 DNA is TGCAGCGTCATAGGGGTCCAAGATCAGCCCCAGCATTTT.

The V call is TRBV9, the J call TRBJ2-5, with a possible D match to TRBD2 (6 bases). With 0 bases removed from V and 4 bases from J, the gap between germline ends came to 10 bases. Germline V gene data show CDR1 as SGDLS and CDR2 as YYNGEE. The CDR3 extends over 14 amino acids. As DNA, the CDR3 is TGTGCCAGCAGCGTAGCGGTGGGAGGAGAGACCCAGTACTTC. It codes for CASSVAVGGETQYF. Combining the CDR3 with reference TRBV9 and TRBJ2-5 gives the whole variable domain DSGVTQTPKHLITATGQRVTLRCSPRSGDLSVYWYQQSLDQGLQFLIQYYNGEERAKGNILERFSAQQFPDLHSELNLSSLELGDSALYFCASSVAVGGETQYFGPGTRLLVL.

The gene calls are TRBV5-1 and TRBJ1-4; the match to TRBD1 covers 8 bases. Germline V gene data show CDR1 as SGHRS and CDR2 as YFSETQ. V was clipped by 4 bases and J by 8 bases; unmatched bases: 7. The CDR3 consists of 14 residues. The chain's CDR3 is CASSLGQGWEKLFF. Written as DNA, the CDR3 is TGCGCCAGCAGCCTAGGACAGGGATGGGAAAAACTGTTTTTT.

This chain uses TRBV5-8 with TRBJ1-4; D is ambiguous. Germline V gene lookup returns CDR1 SGHTS and CDR2 YDEGEE. Trimming took off 2 bases at V and 0 bases at J, with 8 bases between the two ends. The CDR3 runs to 15 residues. This chain's CDR3 is CASSLPGTTNEKLFF. CDR3 nucleotide sequence: TGTGCCAGCAGCTTACCCGGGACAACTAATGAAAAACTGTTTTTT. The full variable domain, completed using reference TRBV5-8 and TRBJ1-4, is EAGVTQSPTHLIKTRGQQATLRCSPISGHTSVYWYQQALGLGLQFLLWYDEGEERNRGNFPPRFSGRQFPNYSSELNVNALELEDSALYLCASSLPGTTNEKLFFGSGTQLSVL.

As to this clone: This specimen includes other DNA sequences encoding the same CDR3. This chain connects TRBV7-2 to TRBJ1-1; the D is unclear. The germline V gene has CDR1 SGHTA and CDR2 FQGNSA. Between the trimmed V and J ends, which lost 3 bases and 3 bases, there was a span of 11 bases. The CDR3 runs to 14 residues. DNA of the CDR3: TGTGCCAGCAGCTTGACTACCGGGGACACTGAAGCTTTCTTT. It is translated as CASSLTTGDTEAFF.

The CDR3 region is CASSHIPGQGGEKLFF. The CDR3, as DNA: TGCGCCAGCAGCCATATACCGGGACAGGGTGGTGAAAAACTGTTTTTT. V and J are TRBV4-3 and TRBJ1-4, with 9 nucleotides matching TRBD1. This CDR3 has 16 residues. The J segment lost 7 bases and the V segment lost 3 bases, leaving 9 bases of the junction unmatched. CDR1 and CDR2 from the germline V gene are LGHNA and YSLEER.

V usage is TRBV30 and J usage is TRBJ1-3; D is unresolved. From germline, CDR1 is GTSNPN and CDR2 SVGIG (reference sequence). Trimming pared 3 bases from V and 1 base from J, leaving 7 bases between. CDR3 length: 13 amino acids. CDR3 protein: CAWRQFSGNTIYF. The CDR3 DNA is TGTGCCTGGAGACAGTTTTCTGGAAACACCATATATTTT.

This clone has just one count. The chain combines TRBV9 with TRBJ1-1; 7 bases agree with TRBD1. Trimming removed 3 bases from V and 8 bases from J; junction bases left unmatched: 4. Germline V gene lookup returns CDR1 SGDLS and CDR2 YYNGEE. The CDR3 covers 12 residues. The CDR3 DNA is TGTGCCAGCAGCGCGACAGGGCCGGAAGCTTTCTTT. It yields the protein CASSATGPEAFF.

CDR3 amino acids: CASSQGRSVGHSPLHF. In nucleotides, the CDR3 is TGTGCCAGCAGCCAGGGTCGGAGCGTGGGGCATTCACCCCTCCACTTT. The genes are TRBV7-9 and TRBJ1-6, with a possible D match to TRBD1 (5 bases). This CDR3 has 16 residues. Trimming took 5 bases from V and 8 from J, leaving 19 bases between them. Germline assignment: CDR1 SEHNR and CDR2 FQNEAQ (reference sequence). The full variable domain, with the rest looked up from reference TRBV7-9 and TRBJ1-6, is DTGVSQNPRHKITKRGQNVTFRCDPISEHNRLYWYRQTLGQGPEFLTYFQNEAQLEKSRLLSDRFSAERPKGSFSTLEIQRTEQGDSAMYLCASSQGRSVGHSPLHFGNGTRLTVT.

The chain carries TRBV6-2 or TRBV6-3 and TRBJ1-1, with 9 bases that match TRBD1. J was trimmed by 1 base and V by 4 bases; bases with no gene match: 7. Germline V lookup: CDR1 MNHEY, CDR2 SVGEGT. The CDR3 length is 16 residues. The DNA for the CDR3 is TGTGCCAGCAGTTTCTACAGGGGGCGCGGGAACACTGAAGCTTTCTTT. Its translation is CASSFYRGRGNTEAFF.

The chain carries TRBV5-1 and TRBJ2-2; a weak D match, TRBD1 (5 bases). V lost 2 bases, J lost 2 bases, and 10 bases lay in between. This CDR3 has 15 residues. CDR1 and CDR2 from the germline V gene are SGHRS and YFSETQ. The CDR3 nucleotides read TGCGCCAGCAGCTTTGCACAGGCTAACACCGGGGAGCTGTTTTTT. Its protein product is CASSFAQANTGELFF.

The J gene is TRBJ1-3, the V gene TRBV18; 9 positions match TRBD1. Germline lookup yields CDR1 KGHSH and CDR2 LQKENI. There are 16 residues in the CDR3. With V trimmed by 2 bases and J by 8 bases, 10 bases remained unmatched. CDR3 loop: CASSPTPGQGGDTIYF. CDR3 nucleotide sequence: TGTGCCAGCTCACCAACCCCGGGACAGGGAGGTGACACCATATATTTT.

This clone was observed a handful of times. This chain links TRBV12-3 or TRBV12-4 with TRBJ2-3, with D perhaps matching TRBD2 (6 bases). The CDR3 runs to 13 residues. V was pared by 3 bases and J by 3 bases, with 7 bases between. The DNA of the CDR3 is TGTGCCAGCAGTTTTGGGGGGACAGATACGCAGTATTTT. This sequence encodes CASSFGGTDTQYF.

This chain uses TRBV3-1 (or the pseudogene TRBV3-2) with TRBJ1-6, with D uncertain. The V and J ends lost 7 bases and 7 bases respectively, with 8 bases between them. The germline gives CDR1 LGHDT, CDR2 YNNKEL (reference sequence). The CDR3 has 12 residues. The CDR3 sequence is CASTSRNSPLHF. The CDR3 DNA is TGTGCCAGCACTTCGCGGAATTCACCCCTCCACTTT.